This T cell receptor (beta chain) was sequenced in a study of human CD8 memory T cell subsets. General study results and limits: The overlap between stem-like memory and precursor exhausted T cell repertoires was minimal. The study sequenced T cell receptor beta chains only. T cells showing similarly high diversity were the stem-like memory and precursor exhausted cells, not the effector memory cells.

Total CD8+ T cells were enriched by a separation that was negative and magnetic. Preparation of the TCR beta libraries relied on UMI-labeled 5' RACE. For each CDR3 protein, TCRdb gives one entry from its re-call of the 5' RACE reads, without DNA. Across about 5,500 distinct CDR3 sequences, the top ten clones capture 18% of the sample. Note on this clonotype: Its antigen is as yet unknown.

Germline CDR1 reads MDHEN; CDR2 reads SYDVKM. The CDR3 runs to 15 residues. The chain combines TRBV28 with TRBJ2-7; no DNA is available, so the TRBD2 call from TCRdb remains unchecked. This TCR was sampled from a human donor in good health. Sequencing was performed on CD8+ T cells from PBMCs. CDR3 loop: CASRRTSGRAYEQYF.